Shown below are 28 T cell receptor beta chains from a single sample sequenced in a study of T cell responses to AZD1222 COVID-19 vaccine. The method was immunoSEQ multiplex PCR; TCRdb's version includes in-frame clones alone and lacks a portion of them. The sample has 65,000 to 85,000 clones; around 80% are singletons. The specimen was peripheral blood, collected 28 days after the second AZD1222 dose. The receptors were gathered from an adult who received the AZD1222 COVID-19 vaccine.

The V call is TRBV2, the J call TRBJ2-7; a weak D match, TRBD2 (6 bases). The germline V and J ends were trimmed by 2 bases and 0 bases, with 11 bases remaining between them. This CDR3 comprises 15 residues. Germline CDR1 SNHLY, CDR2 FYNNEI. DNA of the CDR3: TGTGCCAGCAGTGAAACCCGCGGGGCCTCCTACGAGCAGTACTTC. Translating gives CASSETRGASYEQYF.

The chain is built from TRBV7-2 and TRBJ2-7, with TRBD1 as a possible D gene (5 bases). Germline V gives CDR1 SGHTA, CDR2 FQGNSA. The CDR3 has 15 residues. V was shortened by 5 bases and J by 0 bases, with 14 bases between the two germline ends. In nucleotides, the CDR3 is TGTGCCAGCAGCACATATGGGGCCAGCTCCTACGAGCAGTACTTC. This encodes CASSTYGASSYEQYF.

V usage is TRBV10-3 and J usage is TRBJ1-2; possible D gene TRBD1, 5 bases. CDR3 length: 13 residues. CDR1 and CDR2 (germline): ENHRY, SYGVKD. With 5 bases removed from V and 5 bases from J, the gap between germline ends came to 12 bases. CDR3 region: CAISPQGNYGYTF. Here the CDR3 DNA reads TGTGCCATCAGTCCCCAGGGCAATTATGGCTACACCTTC.

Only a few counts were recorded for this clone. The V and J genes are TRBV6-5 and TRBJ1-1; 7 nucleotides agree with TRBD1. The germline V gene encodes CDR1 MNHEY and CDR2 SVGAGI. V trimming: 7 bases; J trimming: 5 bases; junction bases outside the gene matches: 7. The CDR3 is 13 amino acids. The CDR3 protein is CASTNRGWTEAFF. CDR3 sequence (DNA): TGTGCCAGCACGAACAGGGGATGGACTGAAGCTTTCTTT.

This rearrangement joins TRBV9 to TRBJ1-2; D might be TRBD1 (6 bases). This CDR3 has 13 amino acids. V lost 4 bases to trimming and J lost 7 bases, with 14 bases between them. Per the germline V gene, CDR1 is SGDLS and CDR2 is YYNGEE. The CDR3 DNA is TGTGCCAGCAGCACGCAACAGGGAGGTGGCTACACCTTC. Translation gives CASSTQQGGGYTF.

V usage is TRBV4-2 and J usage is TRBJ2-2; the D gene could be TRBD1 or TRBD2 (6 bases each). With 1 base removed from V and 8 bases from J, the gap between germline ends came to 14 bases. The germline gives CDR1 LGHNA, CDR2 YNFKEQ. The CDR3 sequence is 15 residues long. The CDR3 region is CASSQVGRGLGELFF. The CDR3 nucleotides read TGTGCCAGCAGCCAAGTAGGACGGGGGCTAGGGGAGCTGTTTTTT.

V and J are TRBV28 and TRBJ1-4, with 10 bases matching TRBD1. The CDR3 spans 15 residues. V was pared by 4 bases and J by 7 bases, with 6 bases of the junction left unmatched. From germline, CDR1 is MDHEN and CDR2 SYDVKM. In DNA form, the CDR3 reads TGTGCCAGCAGTTACCGACAGGGGGCCAGTGAAAAACTGTTTTTT. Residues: CASSYRQGASEKLFF. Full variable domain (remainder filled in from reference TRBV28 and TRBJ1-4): DVKVTQSSRYLVKRTGEKVFLECVQDMDHENMFWYRQDPGLGLRLIYFSYDVKMKEKGDIPEGYSVSREKKERFSLILESASTNQTSMYLCASSYRQGASEKLFFGSGTQLSVL.

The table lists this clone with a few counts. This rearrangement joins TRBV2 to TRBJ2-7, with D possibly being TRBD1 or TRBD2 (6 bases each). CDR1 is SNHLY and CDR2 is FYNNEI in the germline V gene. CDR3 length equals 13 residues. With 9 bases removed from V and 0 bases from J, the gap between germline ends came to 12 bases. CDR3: CASGGPFSYEQYF. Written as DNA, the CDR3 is TGTGCCAGTGGGGGGCCGTTCTCCTACGAGCAGTACTTC.

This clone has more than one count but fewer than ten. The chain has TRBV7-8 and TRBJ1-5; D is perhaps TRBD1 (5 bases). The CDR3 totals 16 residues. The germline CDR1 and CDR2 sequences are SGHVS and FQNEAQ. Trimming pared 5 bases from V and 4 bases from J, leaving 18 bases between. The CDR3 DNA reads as TGTGCCAGCAGCCAATTAGGTTGGGGGTTGAATCAGCCCCAGCATTTT. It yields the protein CASSQLGWGLNQPQHF.

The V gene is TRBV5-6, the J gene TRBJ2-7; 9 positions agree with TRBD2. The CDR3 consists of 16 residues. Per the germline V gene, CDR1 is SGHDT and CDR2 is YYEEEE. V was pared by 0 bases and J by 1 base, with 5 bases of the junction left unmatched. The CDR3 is CASSLARLAGSYEQYF. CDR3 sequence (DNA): TGTGCCAGCAGCTTGGCCAGGCTAGCGGGGTCCTACGAGCAGTACTTC.

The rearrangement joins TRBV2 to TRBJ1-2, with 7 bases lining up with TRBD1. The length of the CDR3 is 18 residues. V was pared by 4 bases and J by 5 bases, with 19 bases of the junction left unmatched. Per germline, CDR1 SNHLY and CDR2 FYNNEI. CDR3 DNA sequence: TGTGCCAGCAGTGTCACAACAAGCGGGGCGGGACAGATTTATGGCTACACCTTC. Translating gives CASSVTTSGAGQIYGYTF.

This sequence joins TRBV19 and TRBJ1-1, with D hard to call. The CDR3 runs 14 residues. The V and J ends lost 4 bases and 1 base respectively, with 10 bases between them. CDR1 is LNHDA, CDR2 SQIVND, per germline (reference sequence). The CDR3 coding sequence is TGTGCCAGTAGTAACCGTGAGGAGAACACTGAAGCTTTCTTT. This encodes CASSNREENTEAFF.

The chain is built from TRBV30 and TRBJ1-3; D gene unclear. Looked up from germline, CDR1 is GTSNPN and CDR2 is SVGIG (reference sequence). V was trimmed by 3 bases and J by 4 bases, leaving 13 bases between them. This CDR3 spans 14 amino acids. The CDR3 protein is CAWSTGIRGNTIYF. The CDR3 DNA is TGTGCCTGGAGCACGGGGATCAGAGGAAACACCATATATTTT.

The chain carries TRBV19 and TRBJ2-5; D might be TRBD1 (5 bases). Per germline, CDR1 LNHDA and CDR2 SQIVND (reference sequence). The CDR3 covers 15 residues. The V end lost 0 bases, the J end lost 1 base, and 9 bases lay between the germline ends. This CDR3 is CASSIDQQGQETQYF. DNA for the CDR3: TGTGCCAGTAGTATAGATCAGCAGGGCCAAGAGACCCAGTACTTC.

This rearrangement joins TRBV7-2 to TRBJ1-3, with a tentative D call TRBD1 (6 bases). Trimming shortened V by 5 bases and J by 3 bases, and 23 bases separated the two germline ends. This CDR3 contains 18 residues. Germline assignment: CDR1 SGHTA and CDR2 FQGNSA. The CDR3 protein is CASSPGRGGREYGNTIYF. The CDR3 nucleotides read TGTGCCAGCAGCCCAGGCAGGGGTGGGAGGGAGTATGGAAACACCATATATTTT.

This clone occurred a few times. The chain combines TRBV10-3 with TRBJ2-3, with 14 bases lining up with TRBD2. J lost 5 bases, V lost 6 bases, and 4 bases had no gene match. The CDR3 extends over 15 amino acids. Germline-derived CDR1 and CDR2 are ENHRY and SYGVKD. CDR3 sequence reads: CAIRWTSGGIDTQYF. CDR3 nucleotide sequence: TGTGCCATCAGATGGACTAGCGGGGGGATAGATACGCAGTATTTT.

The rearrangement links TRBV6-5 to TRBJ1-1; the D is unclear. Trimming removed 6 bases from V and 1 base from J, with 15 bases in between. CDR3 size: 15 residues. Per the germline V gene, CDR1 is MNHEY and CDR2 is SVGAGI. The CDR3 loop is CASSAEQRWNTEAFF. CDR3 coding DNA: TGTGCCAGCAGCGCTGAGCAACGGTGGAACACTGAAGCTTTCTTT.

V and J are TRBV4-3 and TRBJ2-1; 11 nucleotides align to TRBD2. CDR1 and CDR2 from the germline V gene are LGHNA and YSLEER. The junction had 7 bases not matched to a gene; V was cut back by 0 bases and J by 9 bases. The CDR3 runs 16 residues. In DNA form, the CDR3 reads TGCGCCAGCAGCCAAGATCGACTAGCGGGGACCGGTGAGCAGTTCTTC. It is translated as CASSQDRLAGTGEQFF.

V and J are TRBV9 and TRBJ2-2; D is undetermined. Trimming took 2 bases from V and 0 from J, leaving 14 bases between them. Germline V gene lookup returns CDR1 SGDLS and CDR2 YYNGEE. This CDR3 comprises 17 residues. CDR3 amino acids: CASSVRGSPANTGELFF. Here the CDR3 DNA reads TGTGCCAGCAGCGTCAGAGGATCCCCCGCGAACACCGGGGAGCTGTTTTTT.

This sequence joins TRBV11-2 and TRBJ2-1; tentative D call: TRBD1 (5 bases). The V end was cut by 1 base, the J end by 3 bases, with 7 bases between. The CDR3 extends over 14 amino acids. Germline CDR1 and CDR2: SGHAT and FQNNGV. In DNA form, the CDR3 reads TGTGCCAGCAGCTTAGTGGACAACTACAATGAGCAGTTCTTC. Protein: CASSLVDNYNEQFF.

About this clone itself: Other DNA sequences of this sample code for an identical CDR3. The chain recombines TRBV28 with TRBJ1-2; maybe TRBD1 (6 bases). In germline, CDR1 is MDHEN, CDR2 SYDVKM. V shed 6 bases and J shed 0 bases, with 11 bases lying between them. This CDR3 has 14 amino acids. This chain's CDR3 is CASRKGGANYGYTF. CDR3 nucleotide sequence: TGTGCCAGCAGGAAAGGGGGGGCTAACTATGGCTACACCTTC.

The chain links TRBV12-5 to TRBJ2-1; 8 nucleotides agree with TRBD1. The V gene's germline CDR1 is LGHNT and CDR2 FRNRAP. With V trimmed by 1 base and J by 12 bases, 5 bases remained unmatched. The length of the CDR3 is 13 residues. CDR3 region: CASGLATGGGQFF. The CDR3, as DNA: TGTGCTAGTGGTTTGGCCACAGGGGGTGGGCAGTTCTTC.

In nucleotides, the CDR3 is TGTGCCAGCTCCCACGGACAGGGGGCAGGTAATGAAAAACTGTTTTTT. The encoded protein is CASSHGQGAGNEKLFF. The chain is built from TRBV18 and TRBJ1-4; 11 bases map to TRBD1. From germline, CDR1 is KGHSH and CDR2 LQKENI. The length of the CDR3 is 16 residues. Losses at the gene ends were 6 bases for V and 4 bases for J; bases not matched to a gene: 7. Complete variable domain (other parts from reference TRBV18 and TRBJ1-4): NAGVMQNPRHLVRRRGQEARLRCSPMKGHSHVYWYRQLPEEGLKFMVYLQKENIIDESGMPKERFSAEFPKEGPSILRIQQVVRGDSAAYFCASSHGQGAGNEKLFFGSGTQLSVL.

The CDR3: CASSLVGLAGGIVDYEQYF. CDR3 nucleotides: TGTGCCAGCAGCTTAGTAGGACTAGCGGGGGGTATAGTTGACTACGAGCAGTACTTC. The chain uses TRBV7-8 and TRBJ2-7; 14 bases line up with TRBD2. The CDR3 extends over 19 amino acids. V was pared by 1 base and J by 3 bases, with 11 bases of the junction left unmatched. The V gene's germline CDR1 is SGHVS and CDR2 FQNEAQ.

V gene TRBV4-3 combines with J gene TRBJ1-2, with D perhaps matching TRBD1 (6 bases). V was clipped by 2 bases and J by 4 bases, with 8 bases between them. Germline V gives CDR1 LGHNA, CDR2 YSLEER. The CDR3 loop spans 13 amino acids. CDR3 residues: CASSQPGAYGYTF. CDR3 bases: TGCGCCAGCAGCCAACCAGGGGCCTATGGCTACACCTTC.

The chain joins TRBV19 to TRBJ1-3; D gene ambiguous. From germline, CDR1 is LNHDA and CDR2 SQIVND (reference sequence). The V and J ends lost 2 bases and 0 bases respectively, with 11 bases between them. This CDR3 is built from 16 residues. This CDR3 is CASSISTASSGNTIYF. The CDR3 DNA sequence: TGTGCCAGTAGTATAAGCACAGCAAGCTCTGGAAACACCATATATTTT.

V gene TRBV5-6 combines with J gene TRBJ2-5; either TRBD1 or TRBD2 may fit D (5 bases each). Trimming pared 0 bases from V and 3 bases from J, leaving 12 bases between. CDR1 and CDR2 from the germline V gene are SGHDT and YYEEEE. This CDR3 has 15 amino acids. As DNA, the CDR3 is TGTGCCAGCAGCTTGGTTGGGGCGCGGGAAGAGACCCAGTACTTC. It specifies CASSLVGAREETQYF.

The CDR3 DNA follows: TGTGCCAGCAGCCAGGGACTAGCGGGGGGCCCTGACAATGAGCAGTTCTTC. It codes for CASSQGLAGGPDNEQFF. The chain uses TRBV3-1 (or the pseudogene TRBV3-2) and TRBJ2-1; 15 bases line up with TRBD2. CDR3 length: 17 amino acids. Germline CDR1 LGHDT, CDR2 YNNKEL (reference sequence). The junction had 5 bases not matched to a gene; V was cut back by 3 bases and J by 5 bases.